This TCR beta chain emerged from a study of T cell repertoires in cytomegalovirus infection (dated by TCRdb to 2018 to 2020). For context, the study as a whole: Because public TCR beta signatures pointed to carriage of CMV infection together with the matching HLA type, the HLA type of each donor mattered for the analysis. Overall results and qualifications from the work: Cumulative frequency of public TCR beta family members discriminated carriers of CMV infection plus the relevant HLA type in this cohort and an independent roughly 330-donor cohort. The ex vivo response was dominated by HLA-C-restricted CMV-specific TCR beta clonotypes, and the single most frequent clonotype in two of eight donors was supplied by these HLA-C-restricted clonotypes.

From its cysteine to its phenylalanine, the CDR3 spans 17 amino acids. Only CDR3 DNA is held: 51 bases, read in frame from base 1. V and J are trimmed by 0 bases and 3 bases, and the gene matches miss 4 bases of the junction. The instrument was an Illumina HiSeq 1500. TCRdb reprocessed the public reads (quality trimming at Q25 with fastp, clone calling with MiXCR) and kept in-frame beta chains. Every entry covers one CDR3 protein and lists the most common genes and DNA from its rows. Present in this sample are about 260,000 distinct CDR3 sequences, roughly 15% of which were seen just once. The ten most abundant clones make up 7% to 9.5% of the sample. A word on this clonotype: Its antigen target is currently unknown. Base qualities are not at hand, and no much larger clone is one base apart.

The rearrangement joined TRBV23-1 to TRBJ2-5, with 13 junctional bases fitting TRBD2. TRBV23-1 is labeled an ORF, and its function is uncertain. Material: PBMCs. The source of this sequence is a human donor in good health (CMV status not recorded). Some clones in this sample may be carry-over from other donors' samples. The CDR3 loop reads CASSQSGTSGKKETQYF. The nucleotide sequence reads TGCGCCAGCAGTCAATCTGGGACTAGCGGGAAAAAAGAGACCCAGTACTTC.